The entry that follows covers one TCR beta chain sequence. Antigen: not known. After re-calling the 5' RACE reads, TCRdb lists one entry per CDR3 protein, DNA absent. The table lists almost 450,000 distinct CDR3 sequences. This sample was taken from a study of T cells expressing NK-cell markers. Study-level background: HCMV seropositivity characterized seven of the eight sequenced donors, and seronegativity one.

CDR1 is KGHSH and CDR2 is LQKENI in the germline V gene. The CDR3 is 16 residues long. Study-level findings and limits: It remained uncertain whether the expanded NKG2C+ T cell clones were specific for HCMV antigens.

The TCR originated in a woman between 18 and 69 years old in good health. The chain employs TRBV18 and TRBJ2-1; TCRdb selects TRBD1, and the lack of DNA leaves this call unchecked. The specimen was blood T cells: a sorted CD56 or NKG2C T cell subset, CD4+ or CD8+ T cells, or bulk PBMC T cells (not recorded which). CDR3 sequence reads: CASSPVGPPRLHEQFF.